Shown below are 25 T cell receptor beta chains from a single sample sequenced in a study of CD4 and CD8 cells across lung adenocarcinoma regions. Each CDR3 protein is one row after TCRdb ran MiXCR on the PCR reads. This sample has 14,000 or so distinct CDR3 sequences, with roughly 48% found just once. Input material: CD4+ T cells from the center of a lung tumor. The source is a male donor with lung adenocarcinoma. The CD4 and CD8 labels of this study may be unreliable.

This sequence joins TRBV7-6 and TRBJ2-5; a possible D gene is TRBD2 (6 bases). This CDR3 region has 14 residues. Trimming stripped 5 bases from V and 7 bases from J, with 17 bases between. Germline loops: CDR1 SGHVS, CDR2 FNYEAQ. In DNA, the CDR3 is TGTGCCAGCAGCCCAGCCCCGGGACTGGGGACCCAGTACTTC. Translated: CASSPAPGLGTQYF.

The V call is TRBV6-1, the J call TRBJ2-2; D uncertain. The DNA end is a closer match to TRBJ2-3, so the J assignment may be wrong. Germline lookup yields CDR1 MNHNS and CDR2 SASEGT. The CDR3 spans 15 residues. This CDR3 reads CARGLQSGSTDTQYF. CDR3 in DNA: TGTGCCAGGGGCCTCCAGTCCGGAAGTACAGATACGCAGTATTTT.

The rearrangement joins TRBV6-1 to TRBJ2-2, with 11 nucleotides matching TRBD2. This CDR3 region has 16 residues. The germline V gene encodes CDR1 MNHNS and CDR2 SASEGT. The V and J ends lost 7 bases and 13 bases, in that order; junction bases with no gene match: 17. The CDR3 reads CASKQGLAASTDTLFF. In DNA form, the CDR3 reads TGTGCCAGCAAGCAGGGACTAGCGGCGAGCACCGATACGCTGTTTTTT.

In the case of this clonotype: The junction does not match germline at one end; this may be a read error. The chain employs TRBV6-1 and TRBJ2-3; possibly TRBD1 or TRBD2 for D (5 bases each). CDR3 length equals 15 residues. The germline gives CDR1 MNHNS, CDR2 SASEGT. Here the CDR3 DNA reads TGTGCCAGCAGTATTCAGGGACGAGCCAAAAATACTCAGTATTTT. Its translation is CASSIQGRAKNTQYF.

This clonotype was observed once. The rearrangement uses TRBV28 and TRBJ2-5; 8 bases are shared with TRBD2. The V and J ends lost 5 bases and 1 base, in that order; junction bases with no gene match: 6. The CDR3 totals 15 residues. Looked up from germline, CDR1 is MDHEN and CDR2 is SYDVKM. CDR3 sequence: CASSPSSGIQETQYF. CDR3 nucleotides: TGTGCCAGCAGTCCCAGTAGCGGGATCCAAGAGACCCAGTACTTC.

The chain uses TRBV6-5 and TRBJ2-7; 10 bases fit TRBD2. CDR3 length: 20 amino acids. V gave up 0 bases and J gave up 1 base; unmatched junction bases: 15. Germline V gene lookup returns CDR1 MNHEY and CDR2 SVGAGI. The CDR3 region is CASSYSRLAGASPKSYEQYF. The CDR3 coding sequence is TGTGCCAGCAGTTACTCGAGGCTAGCGGGAGCTTCCCCAAAGTCCTACGAGCAGTACTTC.

This clonotype was recorded at least ten times. A read error is possible here, since a much larger clone lies one base away. The chain recombines TRBV6-1 with TRBJ2-1; 10 bases line up with TRBD2. Judging by the DNA end, TRBJ2-7 fits better; the J call may be wrong. The CDR3 runs to 18 residues. Germline CDR1 is MNHNS and CDR2 is SASEGT. CDR3 protein: CASRNLAGVISSYNEQYF. The CDR3 nucleotides are TGTGCCAGCAGGAATCTAGCGGGAGTAATTTCCTCCTACAATGAGCAGTACTTC.

About this clonotype itself: The conserved closing phenylalanine or tryptophan is absent in this CDR3, likely reflecting a read error. The DNA is omitted, as the CDR3 cannot be located on it reliably, and the CDR3 follows TCRdb's listing. The rearrangement links TRBV7-7 to TRBJ2-5; the DNA was not compared with TRBD1, the D call given in the table. The CDR3 numbers 14 amino acids, ends counted. In germline, CDR1 is SSHAT, CDR2 FNYEAQ (reference sequence). The chain's CDR3 is CASSLVFGGETQHL.

With respect to this clonotype: At one end, the junction sequence differs from germline, possibly due to a read error. The chain combines TRBV6-4 with TRBJ2-3; D may be TRBD1 or TRBD2 (5 bases each). Germline loops: CDR1 MRHNA, CDR2 SNTAGT. The CDR3 runs 15 residues. The CDR3 protein is CASSAGLGTANTQYF. For the CDR3, the DNA is TGTGCCAGCAGTGCGGGGCTCGGGACCGCAAACACGCAGTACTTT.

The CDR3 sequence: CASSAGRLAPGPETQYF. The CDR3 DNA reads TGTGCCAGCAGTGCGGGCCGACTGGCCCCTGGGCCAGAGACCCAGTATTTT. V and J are TRBV27 and TRBJ2-3; D is possibly TRBD2 (5 bases). The V gene's germline CDR1 is MNHEY and CDR2 SMNVEV (reference sequence). V lost 5 bases, J lost 12 bases, and 30 bases lay in between. This CDR3 contains 17 residues.

This clonotype was detected only a few times. At one end, the junction sequence differs from germline, possibly due to a read error. The V and J genes are TRBV6-1 and TRBJ1-6; D call uncertain. The CDR3 totals 12 residues. CDR1 MNHNS and CDR2 SASEGT come from the germline V gene. Here the CDR3 reads CASREGSSPLHF. The CDR3 DNA follows: TGTGCCAGCAGGGAAGGGAGTTCACCCCTCCACTTT.

Comment on this clonotype: An end of the junction differs from the germline gene, which may be a read error. V is TRBV6-1 and J is TRBJ2-3; TRBD2 aligns across 8 bases. The length of the CDR3 is 15 residues. The germline gives CDR1 MNHNS, CDR2 SASEGT. The CDR3 DNA reads as TGTGCCAGGGGGGAAGGGAGCGGGGGCCCAGAGACCCAGTACTTT. Protein product: CARGEGSGGPETQYF.

For this clonotype: At one end, the junction sequence differs from germline, possibly due to a read error. J is TRBJ2-3 and V is TRBV6-1, with D uncertain. The CDR3 totals 13 residues. Germline V CDR1 and CDR2: MNHNS, SASEGT. The chain's CDR3 is CASGLRAKNMQYF. CDR3 bases: TGTGCCAGCGGGCTGAGAGCAAAAAACATGCAGTACTTT.

The chain carries TRBV6-5 and TRBJ2-1; D may be TRBD2 (6 bases). Germline values: CDR1 MNHEY, CDR2 SVGAGI. The CDR3 runs to 13 residues. Trimming shortened V by 6 bases and J by 10 bases, and 16 bases separated the two germline ends. The CDR3 loop reads CASSYRETYEQFF. The CDR3 nucleotides are TGTGCCAGCAGCTACCGGGAGACCTACGAGCAGTTCTTC.

The genes are TRBV2 and TRBJ2-1, with a weak D call TRBD2 (6 bases). From germline, CDR1 is SNHLY and CDR2 FYNNEI. The germline V and J ends were trimmed by 4 bases and 16 bases, with 17 bases remaining between them. The CDR3 runs to 12 residues. DNA for the CDR3: TGTGCCAGCAGTGGTTTCGAGGACTACGACTTCTTC. Its protein product is CASSGFEDYDFF. Using reference TRBV2 and TRBJ2-1 for the parts outside the CDR3, the full variable domain is EPEVTQTPSHQVTQMGQEVILRCVPISNHLYFYWYRQILGQKVEFLVSFYNNEISEKSEIFDDQFSVERPDGSNFTLKIRSTKLEDSAMYFCASSGFEDYDFFGPGTRLTVL.

In this sample, this clonotype turned up a few times. The chain is built from TRBV10-3 and TRBJ1-1; tentative D call: TRBD1 (6 bases). The CDR3 covers 14 residues. V lost 10 bases and J lost 12, with 27 bases in between. Germline CDR1 is ENHRY and CDR2 is SYGVKD. Written as DNA, the CDR3 is TGTGCCACCACCCAGCTTGTGCGGGGGGGCGGAACTTTCTTT. Protein product: CATTQLVRGGGTFF.

This clonotype is deemed medium-sized. CDR3 DNA: TGTGCCAGCGAGGAGCGGACCTCCTACGAGCAGTACTTC. Protein product: CASEERTSYEQYF. This chain uses TRBV6-1 with TRBJ2-7; D possibly corresponds to TRBD2 (5 bases). Germline V gene sequence: CDR1 MNHNS, CDR2 SASEGT. The CDR3 is 13 residues long. The ends were cut back, 8 bases at V and 0 bases at J, with 11 bases in the middle.

J is TRBJ1-3 and V is TRBV27; D ambiguous. The germline V gene has CDR1 MNHEY and CDR2 SMNVEV (reference sequence). The CDR3 sequence is 15 residues long. With 4 bases removed from V and 0 bases from J, the gap between germline ends came to 10 bases. Here the CDR3 reads CASSSRGSSGNTIYF. The CDR3 DNA sequence: TGTGCCAGCAGTTCCCGGGGTTCCTCTGGAAACACCATATATTTT.

This clonotype was observed a few times. The chain carries TRBV5-1 and TRBJ2-1; D is perhaps TRBD1 or TRBD2 (5 bases each). V gave up 4 bases and J gave up 2 bases, with 10 bases separating them. CDR1 is SGHRS and CDR2 is YFSETQ in the germline V gene. CDR3 size: 14 residues. This CDR3 reads CASSRDAAYNEQFF. The CDR3 DNA reads TGCGCCAGCAGCCGGGACGCGGCCTACAATGAGCAGTTCTTC.

In this sample, this clonotype turned up a few times. J is TRBJ2-1 and V is TRBV6-1, with 7 bases that match TRBD2. The DNA end favors TRBJ2-7, so the J call may be wrong. This CDR3 has 16 amino acids. The germline CDR1 and CDR2 sequences are MNHNS and SASEGT. Here the CDR3 DNA reads TGTGCCAGCAGTCGACTGACGACTAGCAGGTCCTACGAGCAGTACTTC. Its protein is CASSRLTTSRSYEQYF.

This clonotype counts as medium-sized. The chain carries TRBV6-1 and TRBJ2-3; D is unclear. Trimming cost V 8 bases and J 6 bases, with 21 bases left between them. Germline V CDR1 and CDR2: MNHNS, SASEGT. The CDR3 consists of 15 residues. This chain's CDR3 is CASPTTLGVGDTQYF. The CDR3 nucleotides read TGTGCCAGCCCGACCACGCTCGGAGTAGGGGATACGCAGTATTTT.

In this sample, this clonotype is medium-sized. The CDR3 sequence is CASSRDRGETQYF. In nucleotides, the CDR3 is TGTGCCAGCAGTAGGGACAGGGGAGAGACCCAGTACTTC. V gene TRBV6-1 combines with J gene TRBJ2-5, with 10 bases identical to TRBD1. The germline gives CDR1 MNHNS, CDR2 SASEGT. Trimming took 5 bases from V and 4 from J; bases not matched to a gene: 1. This CDR3 comprises 13 residues.

This clonotype is medium-sized (0.01 to 0.1%) within its sample. V usage is TRBV10-2 and J usage is TRBJ2-1, with D perhaps given as TRBD1 or TRBD2 (5 bases each). Trimming removed 4 bases at V and 7 bases at J, with 14 bases between. In germline, CDR1 is WSHSY, CDR2 SAAADI. This CDR3 spans 14 amino acids. CDR3 DNA sequence: TGCGCCAGCAGTGGAGGCAGGGAGAAGAATGAGCAGTTCTTC. It codes for CASSGGREKNEQFF.

The chain has TRBV6-5 and TRBJ2-3; tentatively, D is TRBD2 (5 bases). Germline CDR1 MNHEY, CDR2 SVGAGI. V lost 6 bases to trimming and J lost 10 bases, with 23 bases between them. This CDR3 has 15 amino acids. The CDR3 protein is CASRLQSVSTGAQYF. The CDR3 bases are TGTGCCAGCAGACTCCAGTCCGTGAGCACCGGGGCGCAGTATTTT.

A word on this clonotype: A read error may account for a junction end that differs from germline. This rearrangement joins TRBV27 to TRBJ2-5; no clear D gene. Germline V CDR1 and CDR2: MNHEY, SMNVEV (reference sequence). This CDR3 has 12 amino acids. CDR3 amino acids: CASGPDQETQYF. Here the CDR3 DNA reads TGTGCCAGCGGCCCAGACCAAGAGACCCAGTACTTT.